This T cell receptor (beta chain) was identified during a study of molecular identifiers for immune sequencing clone quantification. The CDR3 runs to 15 residues. Germline lookup yields CDR1 SEHNR and CDR2 FQNEAQ (reference sequence). Trimming left V 11 bases short and J 8 bases short, with 22 bases between. For bulk TCR libraries, previously described methods and listed TCR primers were used. TCRdb reprocessed the PCR reads via MiXCR and lists one record per CDR3 protein. The sample includes nearly 650,000 distinct CDR3 sequences, about 25% of them seen just once. This clonotype came up many times. Sorting was used to obtain naive CD8 T cells (CD8+CD4-CCR7+CD45RA+).

The sample was naive CD8+ T cells from blood, with Jurkat cell RNA spiked in. Documented subset: FACS-sorted CD8+CD4-CCR7+CD45RA+ naive T cells. This receptor was obtained from a human donor in good health. Some libraries in this study had Jurkat cell RNA spiked in. V is TRBV7-9 and J is TRBJ1-6; tentative D call: TRBD1 (5 bases). CDR3 sequence reads: CAEVWGRHEYSPLHF. The CDR3 coding sequence is TGTGCCGAGGTTTGGGGCAGGCATGAGTATTCACCCCTCCACTTT.